This TCR beta chain was documented in a study of OX40 agonist ivuxolimab in advanced cancers. Germline CDR1 reads MNHEY; CDR2 reads SVGAGI. CDR3 length equals 15 residues. The V and J ends lost 4 bases and 8 bases, in that order; junction bases with no gene match: 9. Some clones are missing from TCRdb's copy, which holds only in-frame ones; the method was immunoSEQ multiplex PCR. The sample includes tens of thousands of clones, 84% of them seen just once. Study-wide points: The study did not work out the antigen specificity of the expanded peripheral T cells.

As for this clone: The antigen is unknown.

Sequenced here: CD4+ or CD8+ T cells sorted from blood, sampled in a trial of the OX40 agonist ivuxolimab. The rearrangement links TRBV6-5 to TRBJ2-1, with TRBD2 matching over 9 bases. The clonotype originates from an adult with an advanced solid tumor such as melanoma, head and neck, liver or kidney cancer. CDR3 amino acids: CASSSAGLADHEQFF. Written as DNA, the CDR3 is TGTGCCAGCAGTTCAGCGGGACTAGCAGATCATGAGCAGTTCTTC.